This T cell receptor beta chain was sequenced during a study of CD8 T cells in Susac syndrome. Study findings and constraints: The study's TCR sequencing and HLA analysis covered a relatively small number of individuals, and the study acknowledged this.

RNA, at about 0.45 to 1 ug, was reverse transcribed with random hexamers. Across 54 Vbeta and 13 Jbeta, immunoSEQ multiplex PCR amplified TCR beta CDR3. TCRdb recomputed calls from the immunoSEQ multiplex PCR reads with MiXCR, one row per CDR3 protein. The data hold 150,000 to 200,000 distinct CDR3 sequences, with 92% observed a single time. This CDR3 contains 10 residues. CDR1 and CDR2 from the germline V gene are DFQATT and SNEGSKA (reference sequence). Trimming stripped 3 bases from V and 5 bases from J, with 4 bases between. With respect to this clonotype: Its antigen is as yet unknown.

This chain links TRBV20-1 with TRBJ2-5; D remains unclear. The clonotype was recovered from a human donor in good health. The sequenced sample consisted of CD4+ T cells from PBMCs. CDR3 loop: CSASGETQYF. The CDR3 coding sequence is TGCAGTGCTAGCGGGGAGACCCAGTACTTC.